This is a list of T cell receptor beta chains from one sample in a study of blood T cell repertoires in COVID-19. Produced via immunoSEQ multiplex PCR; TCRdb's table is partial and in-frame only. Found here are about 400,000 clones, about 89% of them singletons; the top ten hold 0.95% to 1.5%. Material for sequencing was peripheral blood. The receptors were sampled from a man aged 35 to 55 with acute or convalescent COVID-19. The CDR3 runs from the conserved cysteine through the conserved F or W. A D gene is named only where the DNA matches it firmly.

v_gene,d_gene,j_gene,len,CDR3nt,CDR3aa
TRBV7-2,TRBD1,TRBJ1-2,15,TGTGCCAGCAGCCCGGACAGGGCTACTAACTATGGCTACACCTTC,CASSPDRATNYGYTF
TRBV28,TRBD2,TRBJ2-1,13,TGTGCGCACAGCGGGAGAGTCTACAATGAGCAGTTCTTC,CAHSGRVYNEQFF
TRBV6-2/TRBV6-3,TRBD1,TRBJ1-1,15,TGTGCCAGCAGTTACTCGGGACAGGGGGGCACTGAAGCTTTCTTT,CASSYSGQGGTEAFF
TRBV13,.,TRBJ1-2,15,TGTGCCAGCAGCTTAGGTTCTGCCCCCGCGGGGGGCTACACCTTC,CASSLGSAPAGGYTF
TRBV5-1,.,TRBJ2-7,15,TGCGCCAGCAGCTTCCGGGGGGACACAGCCTACGAGCAGTACTTC,CASSFRGDTAYEQYF
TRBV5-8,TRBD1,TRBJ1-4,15,TGTGCCAGCAGTAAAATGGAGGGGGCGCGTGAAAAACTGTTTTTT,CASSKMEGAREKLFF
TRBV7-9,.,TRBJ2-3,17,TGTGCCAGCAGCTTAGTAGGAGCAGGGGCTAGCACAGATACGCAGTATTTT,CASSLVGAGASTDTQYF
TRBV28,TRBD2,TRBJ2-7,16,TGTGCCAGCAGTATCCTCACTAGCGGGACTGCCTACGAGCAGTACTTC,CASSILTSGTAYEQYF
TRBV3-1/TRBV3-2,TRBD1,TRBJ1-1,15,TGTGCCAGCAGCCAATTCCGACAGGGGAACACTGAAGCTTTCTTT,CASSQFRQGNTEAFF
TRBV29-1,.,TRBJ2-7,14,TGCAGCGGCCTAGGGGGTCAGAGCTCCTACGAGCAGTACTTC,CSGLGGQSSYEQYF